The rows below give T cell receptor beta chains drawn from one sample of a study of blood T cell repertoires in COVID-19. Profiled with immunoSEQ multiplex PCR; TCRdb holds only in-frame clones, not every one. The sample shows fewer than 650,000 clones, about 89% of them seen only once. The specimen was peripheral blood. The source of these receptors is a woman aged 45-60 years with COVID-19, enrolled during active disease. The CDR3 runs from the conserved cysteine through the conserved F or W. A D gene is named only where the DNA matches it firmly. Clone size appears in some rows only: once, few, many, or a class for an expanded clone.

DNA: TGTGCCAGCAGTGAATTAGCGGGGGGCGCCCGGATTCAGTACTTC; CDR3: CASSELAGGARIQYF; D: TRBD2; size: -; V: TRBV2; length: 15; J: TRBJ2-4
DNA: TGCGCCAGCAGCCAAGACGGACGGCTAGCGGGGGGGTCGCCCACAGATACGCAGTATTTT; CDR3: CASSQDGRLAGGSPTDTQYF; D: TRBD2; size: -; V: TRBV4-1; length: 20; J: TRBJ2-3
DNA: TGTGCCAGCAGTTCTTGGACAGGGGAACCGGATGGCTACACCTTC; CDR3: CASSSWTGEPDGYTF; D: TRBD1; size: -; V: TRBV27; length: 15; J: TRBJ1-2
DNA: TGTGCCTGGACGGGACAGGGTGTTGGTGAAGCTTTCTTT; CDR3: CAWTGQGVGEAFF; D: TRBD1; size: -; V: TRBV30; length: 13; J: TRBJ1-1
DNA: TGTGCCAGTAGCAAGTGGGGGGGAATGAATCAGCCCCAGCATTTT; CDR3: CASSKWGGMNQPQHF; D: -; size: -; V: TRBV19; length: 15; J: TRBJ1-5
DNA: TGTGCCTGTGGGCGGGGGGGCTACAATGAGCAGTTCTTC; CDR3: CACGRGGYNEQFF; D: TRBD2; size: -; V: TRBV30; length: 13; J: TRBJ2-1
DNA: TGCGCCAGCAGGTTCACAGGGTTAGCCTACACCTTC; CDR3: CASRFTGLAYTF; D: -; size: -; V: TRBV5-1; length: 12; J: TRBJ1-2
DNA: TGTGCCAGCCTGACACTAGCGGGGGACTACAATGAGCAGTTCTTC; CDR3: CASLTLAGDYNEQFF; D: TRBD2; size: -; V: TRBV6-5; length: 15; J: TRBJ2-1
DNA: TGTGCCAGCAGCCCGGCAGGGGGCTACAATGAGCAGTTCTTC; CDR3: CASSPAGGYNEQFF; D: TRBD1; size: -; V: TRBV3-1/TRBV3-2; length: 14; J: TRBJ2-1
DNA: TGTGCCAGCAGCTTGGAAGGGGCTAACACTGAAGCTTTCTTT; CDR3: CASSLEGANTEAFF; D: -; size: once; V: TRBV5-5; length: 14; J: TRBJ1-1
DNA: TGTGCCAGTAGCAATTTTACAGGGTACTATGGCTACACCTTC; CDR3: CASSNFTGYYGYTF; D: -; size: once; V: TRBV19; length: 14; J: TRBJ1-2
DNA: TGTGCCACCAGCAGAGAGGGGGGGGGCGGTTACGAGCAGTACTTC; CDR3: CATSREGGGGYEQYF; D: -; size: few; V: TRBV15; length: 15; J: TRBJ2-7
DNA: TGCGCCAGCAACCGACTAGACTCTAAGAATGAGCAGTTCTTC; CDR3: CASNRLDSKNEQFF; D: -; size: -; V: TRBV5-1; length: 14; J: TRBJ2-1
DNA: TGTGCCTGGAGTGGGCCGGGCTTAAGCGGTTCACCCCTCCACTTT; CDR3: CAWSGPGLSGSPLHF; D: -; size: -; V: TRBV30; length: 15; J: TRBJ1-6
DNA: TGTGCCTGGATGGGAGGACCTGGGACTGAAGCTTTCTTT; CDR3: CAWMGGPGTEAFF; D: -; size: -; V: TRBV30; length: 13; J: TRBJ1-1
DNA: TGTGCCAGCAGTCCTTCGACAGGGGAAAATCAGCCCCAGCATTTT; CDR3: CASSPSTGENQPQHF; D: TRBD1; size: -; V: TRBV2; length: 15; J: TRBJ1-5
DNA: TGTGCCAGTAACAGGGAGCGTGGTTATGGCTACACCTTC; CDR3: CASNRERGYGYTF; D: -; size: -; V: TRBV19; length: 13; J: TRBJ1-2